A selection of T cell receptor beta chains follows, all from one sample in a study of cytomegalovirus exposure and HLA in healthy donors. Clones were read by immunoSEQ multiplex PCR, and TCRdb kept only the in-frame ones, dropping some. The sample has approximately 90,000 clones, roughly 69% seen once. The sample comprised PBMCs. The receptor set was obtained from a woman aged 25 to 39 in good health and CMV-seronegative. Each CDR3 is given without its conserved first and last residue. Not all rows give a size; the values are once, few, many and, for expanded clones, a class.

few	TRBV25-1	ASSESGLAGETQY
NA	TRBV7-9	ASSLAEGGATFT
NA	TRBV7-9	ASSLVLAGQAYGYT
NA	TRBV19	ASSTRQGHTEAF
few	TRBV5-1	ASRDRVNTGELF
medium-sized	TRBV4-2	ASSPREGGEQF
NA	TRBV19	ASSFQGVGNTEAF
NA	TRBV5-1	ASSPRGAGNEKLF
NA	TRBV2	ASSETSGSSGTQY
NA	TRBV7-9	ASSLARITDTQY
NA	TRBV27	ASSPSSGSVVNIQY
NA	TRBV30	AWSGGLLPYNEQF
NA	TRBV23-1	ASSHSCPLSRGHQETQY
NA	TRBV10-3	AISDKLTNYGYT
NA	TRBV5-4	ASSWDRATTEAF
NA	TRBV5-1	ASSLANTGAYEQY
few	TRBV29-1	SVVPRTGINEQF
NA	TRBV7-2	ASSARQGGMNTEAF
NA	TRBV6-1	ASRAGTPNQPQH
few	TRBV7-2	ASSLAQENTIY
NA	TRBV10-3	AITEQGRDEQY
once	TRBV7-9	ASSLGTGNYGYT
few	TRBV6-6	ASSRQSNQPQH
medium-sized	TRBV6-5	ASSEQGIYT
NA	TRBV10-3	AITTEWSGANVLT